The 28 T cell receptor beta chains below come from one sample, sequenced in a study of blood T cell repertoires in COVID-19. This table comes from immunoSEQ multiplex PCR, and its TCRdb copy is limited to in-frame clones, with some not included. The table shows 100,000 or so clones, with over 80% occurring only once. Sequenced input: peripheral blood. These receptors were collected from an elderly man with acute or convalescent COVID-19.

This rearrangement joins TRBV5-1 to TRBJ1-2; 10 bases are shared with TRBD1. The CDR3 runs 14 residues. J gave up 7 bases and V 6 bases, and 9 bases lay outside the gene matches. Germline loops: CDR1 SGHRS, CDR2 YFSETQ. CDR3 region: CASTRTGGGGGYTF. The CDR3 nucleotides read TGCGCCAGCACCCGGACAGGGGGTGGAGGTGGCTACACCTTC.

The chain uses TRBV7-9 and TRBJ1-5; the match to TRBD1 covers 10 bases. Per germline, CDR1 SEHNR and CDR2 FQNEAQ (reference sequence). With 5 bases clipped from V and 4 bases from J, the junction kept 5 bases outside the gene matches. The CDR3 loop spans 15 amino acids. DNA of the CDR3: TGTGCCAGCAGCCCCGGGACAGGGGCGAATCAGCCCCAGCATTTT. It codes for CASSPGTGANQPQHF.

The chain links TRBV6-5 to TRBJ1-2, with TRBD1 identical over 8 bases. The V gene's germline CDR1 is MNHEY and CDR2 SVGAGI. The CDR3 sequence is 15 residues long. V lost 2 bases to trimming and J lost 6 bases; unmatched junction nucleotides: 8. The CDR3 spells CASSYIDRGIDGYTF. CDR3 sequence (DNA): TGTGCCAGCAGTTACATCGACAGGGGCATAGATGGCTACACCTTC.

The chain couples TRBV27 to TRBJ2-5; a weak D match, TRBD1 (6 bases). Germline assignment: CDR1 MNHEY and CDR2 SMNVEV (reference sequence). There are 17 residues in the CDR3. V lost 5 bases to trimming and J lost 3 bases, with 22 bases between them. The CDR3 protein is CASSPNRDRPLKETQYF. In DNA, the CDR3 is TGTGCCAGCAGTCCTAACAGGGACCGTCCCTTAAAAGAGACCCAGTACTTC.

This chain's CDR3 is CAWSVTTGGRGEQYF. As DNA, the CDR3 is TGTGCCTGGAGTGTAACGACGGGAGGACGGGGCGAGCAGTACTTC. The V and J genes are TRBV30 and TRBJ2-7; 7 bases align to TRBD2. This CDR3 comprises 15 residues. The V gene's germline CDR1 is GTSNPN and CDR2 SVGIG (reference sequence). V shed 0 bases and J 6 bases; nucleotides not matched to a gene: 11.

This clone was counted a single time. This chain connects TRBV6-6 to TRBJ1-1; possibly TRBD1 for D (5 bases). This CDR3 is built from 13 residues. Trimming shortened V by 4 bases and J by 2 bases, and 8 bases separated the two germline ends. Germline CDR1 and CDR2: MNHNY and SVGAGI (reference sequence). The CDR3 loop is CASSSDSNTEAFF. As DNA, the CDR3 is TGTGCCAGCAGTTCAGACAGTAACACTGAAGCTTTCTTT.

This sequence joins TRBV9 and TRBJ2-3; 11 bases are a match to TRBD2. Per germline, CDR1 SGDLS and CDR2 YYNGEE. There are 16 residues in the CDR3. Trimming took 0 bases from V and 5 from J; bases not matched to a gene: 5. CDR3 DNA sequence: TGTGCCAGCAGCGTAGGGGTAGCGGGAGGGGGAGATACGCAGTATTTT. It encodes CASSVGVAGGGDTQYF.

The chain combines TRBV7-8 with TRBJ2-7; TRBD2 matches at 7 bases. Germline CDR1 SGHVS, CDR2 FQNEAQ. The CDR3 consists of 15 residues. The ends lost 3 bases at V and 3 bases at J; junction bases unmatched: 8. The CDR3 DNA reads TGTGCCAGCAGCTTGCTAGCGGACCGAATCTACGAGCAGTACTTC. This codes for CASSLLADRIYEQYF.

V is TRBV5-5 and J is TRBJ2-1; TRBD2 matches 8 bases. CDR3 size: 16 residues. J gave up 9 bases and V 0 bases, and 11 bases lay outside the gene matches. CDR1 SGHKS and CDR2 YYEKEE come from the germline V gene (reference sequence). The CDR3 is CASSLVVSGILSEQFF. CDR3 in DNA: TGTGCCAGCAGCTTGGTGGTTAGCGGGATACTTAGTGAGCAGTTCTTC. Full variable domain (outside the CDR3, taken from reference TRBV5-5 and TRBJ2-1): DAGVTQSPTHLIKTRGQQVTLRCSPISGHKSVSWYQQVLGQGPQFIFQYYEKEERGRGNFPDRFSARQFPNYSSELNVNALLLGDSALYLCASSLVVSGILSEQFFGPGTRLTVL.

The chain combines TRBV5-4 with TRBJ2-5; 13 nucleotides align to TRBD2. Germline CDR1 and CDR2: SGHNT and YYREEE (reference sequence). The CDR3 runs 16 residues. V gave up 1 base and J gave up 5 bases; unmatched junction bases: 5. CDR3 region: CASSLKTSGGRETQYF. In DNA, the CDR3 is TGTGCCAGCAGCTTGAAGACTAGCGGGGGGCGGGAGACCCAGTACTTC.

In this sample, this clone turned up a few times. The chain is built from TRBV12-3 or TRBV12-4 and TRBJ2-7, with 9 nucleotides matching TRBD1. After removal of 8 bases from V and 3 bases from J, the junction contained 2 bases not matched to a gene. The CDR3 covers 12 residues. The CDR3 is CASGTGNYEQYF. The CDR3 DNA reads as TGTGCCAGCGGGACAGGGAACTACGAGCAGTACTTC.

The CDR3 spells CASSPGGGGTDTQYF. CDR3 bases: TGTGCCAGCAGCCCCGGGGGGGGCGGCACAGATACGCAGTATTTT. This chain links TRBV7-9 with TRBJ2-3; TRBD2 matches 8 bases. The V segment lost 5 bases and the J segment 1 base; nucleotides outside the gene matches: 5. This CDR3 has 15 residues. Germline V gene data show CDR1 as SEHNR and CDR2 as FQNEAQ (reference sequence).

The chain is built from TRBV5-6 and TRBJ1-2; 10 nucleotides align to TRBD1. The CDR3 runs to 15 residues. Per the germline V gene, CDR1 is SGHDT and CDR2 is YYEEEE. Losses at the gene ends were 0 bases for V and 7 bases for J; bases not matched to a gene: 6. In DNA form, the CDR3 reads TGTGCCAGCAGCTTGGGGAGGGGACAGGGGCCTGGCTACACCTTC. It encodes CASSLGRGQGPGYTF. Using reference TRBV5-6 and TRBJ1-2 for the parts outside the CDR3, the full variable domain is DAGVTQSPTHLIKTRGQQVTLRCSPKSGHDTVSWYQQALGQGPQFIFQYYEEEERQRGNFPDRFSGHQFPNYSSELNVNALLLGDSALYLCASSLGRGQGPGYTFGSGTRLTVV.

This chain's CDR3 is CASSFEGAGNEQFF. The CDR3, as DNA: TGTGCCAGCAGTTTTGAGGGGGCTGGGAATGAGCAGTTCTTC. The rearrangement joins TRBV27 to TRBJ2-1; 7 bases map to TRBD1. The germline gives CDR1 MNHEY, CDR2 SMNVEV (reference sequence). The CDR3 spans 14 residues. V was clipped by 3 bases and J by 7 bases; unmatched bases: 6.

The rearrangement uses TRBV28 and TRBJ1-2, with 7 positions matching TRBD1. CDR1 is MDHEN, CDR2 SYDVKM, per germline. The CDR3 totals 14 residues. V gave up 5 bases and J gave up 4 bases; unmatched junction bases: 7. The CDR3 DNA reads as TGTGCCAGCAGTGGGATCGACAGGGCCTATGGCTACACCTTC. As protein: CASSGIDRAYGYTF.

The chain is built from TRBV5-4 and TRBJ2-5; D might be TRBD2 (6 bases). Trimming removed 6 bases from V and 5 bases from J, with 14 bases in between. The germline V gene encodes CDR1 SGHNT and CDR2 YYREEE (reference sequence). The length of the CDR3 is 13 residues. CDR3 sequence (DNA): TGTGCCAGCACCCTGGGGGGAGCGGAGACCCAGTACTTC. This sequence encodes CASTLGGAETQYF.

The chain carries TRBV5-1 and TRBJ1-6, with 12 bases identical to TRBD1. The germline gives CDR1 SGHRS, CDR2 YFSETQ. There are 15 residues in the CDR3. Trimming removed 3 bases from V and 9 bases from J; junction bases left unmatched: 4. The chain's CDR3 is CASSWGQGAVSPLHF. CDR3 in DNA: TGCGCCAGCAGCTGGGGACAGGGGGCCGTTTCACCCCTCCACTTT.

This clone turned up a few times. This chain connects TRBV11-2 to TRBJ2-7; weak D call: TRBD1 (6 bases). CDR1 SGHAT and CDR2 FQNNGV come from the germline V gene. The CDR3 consists of 13 residues. The V and J ends lost 5 bases and 9 bases respectively, with 17 bases between them. CDR3 sequence reads: CASSHTQGSGQYF. For the CDR3, the DNA is TGTGCCAGCAGCCACACACAGGGATCGGGGCAGTACTTC.

This clone was observed a single time. The V and J genes are TRBV6-5 and TRBJ1-5; the D gene is possibly TRBD1 (6 bases). CDR3 size: 14 residues. V lost 6 bases and J 6 bases, leaving 15 bases between the germline ends. The germline V gene encodes CDR1 MNHEY and CDR2 SVGAGI. CDR3 loop: CASSEGGAIQPQHF. The CDR3 nucleotides are TGTGCCAGCAGCGAGGGGGGGGCTATTCAGCCCCAGCATTTT.

The chain couples TRBV4-3 to TRBJ2-7; D is uncertain. The CDR3 runs to 13 residues. From germline, CDR1 is LGHNA and CDR2 YSLEER. The ends were cut back, 2 bases at V and 0 bases at J, with 5 bases in the middle. CDR3 loop: CASSQSTSYEQYF. CDR3 bases: TGCGCCAGCAGCCAATCTACCTCCTACGAGCAGTACTTC.

This rearrangement joins TRBV11-3 to TRBJ2-5; no reliable D call. The CDR3 is made up of 13 amino acids. Trimming shortened V by 0 bases and J by 7 bases, and 9 bases separated the two germline ends. Germline V gene data show CDR1 as SGHNT and CDR2 as YENEEA. CDR3 sequence: CASSLDPPGTQYF. CDR3 in DNA: TGTGCCAGCAGCTTAGATCCCCCCGGGACCCAGTACTTC.

J is TRBJ2-3 and V is TRBV5-1; 7 bases are a match to TRBD2. Germline V gene sequence: CDR1 SGHRS, CDR2 YFSETQ. This CDR3 contains 15 residues. The V gene end was trimmed by 4 bases and the J gene end by 3 bases; junction bases not matched to a gene: 8. CDR3 sequence: CASSLRGLPTDTQYF. In nucleotides, the CDR3 is TGCGCCAGCAGCCTGAGGGGACTACCAACAGATACGCAGTATTTT.

The chain has TRBV5-1 and TRBJ1-5; 8 nucleotides match TRBD1. CDR1 is SGHRS and CDR2 is YFSETQ in the germline V gene. CDR3 length: 15 amino acids. V trimming: 3 bases; J trimming: 6 bases; junction bases outside the gene matches: 8. For the CDR3, the DNA is TGCGCCAGCAGCTCGGGGACAGGTTCTCTTCAGCCCCAGCATTTT. It is translated as CASSSGTGSLQPQHF.

This clone was counted ten times or more. This chain joins TRBV25-1 and TRBJ2-3; possible D gene TRBD1, 6 bases. The germline V and J ends were trimmed by 6 bases and 3 bases, with 13 bases remaining between them. The CDR3 is 14 amino acids. Germline V gives CDR1 MGHDK, CDR2 SYGVNS. CDR3 bases: TGTGCCAGCAGCGTACAGGGTACAACAGATACGCAGTATTTT. Protein product: CASSVQGTTDTQYF.

CDR3 sequence reads: CASTEGVYEQYF. The DNA of the CDR3 is TGTGCCAGCACCGAGGGCGTTTACGAGCAGTACTTC. The chain has TRBV2 and TRBJ2-7, with a tentative D call TRBD2 (5 bases). This CDR3 is built from 12 residues. The V end lost 7 bases, the J end lost 4 bases, and 11 bases lay between the germline ends. In germline, CDR1 is SNHLY, CDR2 FYNNEI.

The J gene is TRBJ2-5, the V gene TRBV3-1 (or the pseudogene TRBV3-2); tentatively, D is TRBD2 (6 bases). Trimming cost V 5 bases and J 2 bases, with 12 bases left between them. CDR1 and CDR2 from the germline V gene are LGHDT and YNNKEL (reference sequence). The CDR3 loop spans 14 amino acids. The chain's CDR3 is CASSVRRGQETQYF. The CDR3, as DNA: TGTGCCAGCAGCGTCCGGCGGGGTCAAGAGACCCAGTACTTC.

A few counts support this clone. The rearrangement joins TRBV10-1 to TRBJ2-1, with TRBD2 matching over 7 bases. The CDR3 has 15 amino acids. V lost 1 base to trimming and J lost 7 bases; unmatched junction nucleotides: 7. Germline V gene lookup returns CDR1 WNHNN and CDR2 SYGVQD (reference sequence). The CDR3 DNA reads as TGCGCCAGCAGTGAGTATGGGAGGGGTCGGAATGAGCAGTTCTTC. It is translated as CASSEYGRGRNEQFF.

Here the CDR3 reads CASSWTSVYEQYF. In nucleotides, the CDR3 is TGTGCCAGCAGCTGGACTAGCGTGTACGAGCAGTACTTC. The chain couples TRBV28 to TRBJ2-7, with 9 bases aligning to TRBD2. CDR3 length equals 13 residues. The trim removed 6 bases at V and 4 bases at J, leaving 4 bases unmatched. Germline V CDR1 and CDR2: MDHEN, SYDVKM. The full variable domain, rest sourced from reference TRBV28 and TRBJ2-7, is DVKVTQSSRYLVKRTGEKVFLECVQDMDHENMFWYRQDPGLGLRLIYFSYDVKMKEKGDIPEGYSVSREKKERFSLILESASTNQTSMYLCASSWTSVYEQYFGPGTRLTVT.